Following are 23 T cell receptor beta chains from one sample sequenced in a study of T cells in Graves' hyperthyroidism and ophthalmopathy. The TCR beta CDR3 regions underwent amplification using RNA transcripts as the source. HTBI primers were employed in a first-round RT-PCR of the TCR CDR3. Each CDR3 protein gets one entry after TCRdb re-called the multiplex PCR reads with MiXCR. Of hundreds of thousands of distinct CDR3 sequences listed, approximately 19% are singletons. Sequenced sample: blood. These receptors all stem from a woman in her forties or fifties with Graves' hyperthyroidism that later progressed to Graves' ophthalmopathy.

This clonotype was picked up many times. CDR3 loop: CAWTSSARDPSGNQPQHF. The CDR3 region has the DNA TGTGCCTGGACCTCTTCGGCCCGGGACCCGAGTGGCAATCAGCCCCAGCATTTT. The gene calls are TRBV30 and TRBJ1-5; D may be TRBD1 (5 bases). Looked up from germline, CDR1 is GTSNPN and CDR2 is SVGIG (reference sequence). The CDR3 extends over 18 amino acids. V gave up 4 bases and J gave up 2 bases, with 24 bases separating them.

This clonotype was detected ten times or more. The chain has TRBV11-3 and TRBJ2-1; TRBD2 matches at 14 bases. Germline trimming cut 5 bases from V and 1 base from J; bases unmatched to any gene: 4. Germline-derived CDR1 and CDR2 are SGHNT and YENEEA. The CDR3 length is 17 residues. CDR3 protein: CASSPRTSGGSYNEQFF. The CDR3 bases are TGTGCCAGCAGCCCGCGGACTAGCGGGGGGTCCTACAATGAGCAGTTCTTC.

This clonotype was counted only a few times. The chain links TRBV6-1 to TRBJ1-4; perhaps TRBD1 as D (6 bases). The germline V and J ends were trimmed by 6 bases and 8 bases, with 16 bases remaining between them. CDR1 MNHNS and CDR2 SASEGT come from the germline V gene. This CDR3 region has 14 residues. The CDR3 loop reads CASRPVGTSEKLFF. CDR3 DNA sequence: TGTGCCAGCAGACCCGTTGGGACAAGCGAAAAACTGTTTTTT.

In its sample, this clonotype was seen a few times. The chain has TRBV7-9 and TRBJ2-5; D remains unclear. CDR1 SEHNR and CDR2 FQNEAQ come from the germline V gene (reference sequence). The CDR3 loop spans 14 amino acids. Trimming stripped 5 bases from V and 4 bases from J, with 14 bases between. CDR3 sequence: CASSGTGPRETQYF. The CDR3 DNA follows: TGTGCCAGCAGCGGAACCGGGCCTAGAGAGACCCAGTACTTC.

This sequence joins TRBV29-1 and TRBJ2-7; D may match TRBD1 or TRBD2 (6 bases each). Germline CDR1 reads SQVTM; CDR2 reads ANQGSEA. This CDR3 comprises 15 residues. Trimming removed 3 bases from V and 4 bases from J, with 19 bases in between. In DNA form, the CDR3 reads TGCAGCGTTGACGGGGGCGGCTCAGCGGAATACGAGCAGTACTTC. Translated, it gives CSVDGGGSAEYEQYF.

Concerning this clonotype itself: A much larger clone sits a single nucleotide away, making a read error possible. The chain couples TRBV30 to TRBJ2-1; tentatively, D is TRBD1 (6 bases). The CDR3 runs 13 residues. Germline V gives CDR1 GTSNPN, CDR2 SVGIG (reference sequence). The DNA for the CDR3 is TGTGTCTGGAGTGTGACAGGTCTGAATGAGCAGTTCTTC. It specifies CVWSVTGLNEQFF.

The chain employs TRBV6-2 or TRBV6-3 and TRBJ2-7; D is ambiguous. The germline gives CDR1 MNHEY, CDR2 SVGEGT. With 7 bases removed from V and 7 bases from J, the gap between germline ends came to 14 bases. This CDR3 contains 12 residues. The CDR3 is CASKGSSGEQYF. The CDR3, as DNA: TGTGCCAGCAAGGGTAGCTCGGGTGAGCAGTACTTC.

A few counts support this clonotype. The chain links TRBV27 to TRBJ1-6, with D possibly TRBD1 on 5 matching bases. CDR1 and CDR2 from the germline V gene are MNHEY and SMNVEV (reference sequence). Trimming removed 3 bases at V and 11 bases at J, with 11 bases between. This CDR3 region has 13 residues. For the CDR3, the DNA is TGTGCCAGCAGTTTTGGGGACTCGGCACCCCTCCACTTT. Translation: CASSFGDSAPLHF.

This chain's CDR3 is CSVEAKGQGVSYEQYF. The CDR3 bases are TGCAGCGTTGAAGCAAAGGGACAGGGGGTCTCCTACGAGCAGTACTTC. The genes are TRBV29-1 and TRBJ2-7; 11 nucleotides align to TRBD1. Germline CDR1 SQVTM, CDR2 ANQGSEA. J gave up 0 bases and V 1 base, and 5 bases lay outside the gene matches. The CDR3 extends over 16 amino acids.

This clonotype was seen more than once but under ten times. This chain joins TRBV5-1 and TRBJ2-5; TRBD1 matches at 9 bases. J gave up 3 bases and V 0 bases, and 3 bases lay outside the gene matches. This CDR3 is 15 amino acids long. Per germline, CDR1 SGHRS and CDR2 YFSETQ. The CDR3 DNA sequence: TGCGCCAGCAGCTTGGGTTGGACAGGGGAAGAGACCCAGTACTTC. It is translated as CASSLGWTGEETQYF.

This chain uses TRBV4-1 with TRBJ2-4, with D unclear. In germline, CDR1 is MGHRA, CDR2 YSYEKL. The CDR3 sequence is 17 residues long. V gave up 1 base and J gave up 0 bases, with 13 bases separating them. The CDR3 sequence is CASSQVGRFSAKNIQYF. In DNA form, the CDR3 reads TGCGCCAGCAGCCAAGTAGGCAGATTCTCAGCCAAAAACATTCAGTACTTC.

This clonotype was observed a few times. V usage is TRBV15 and J usage is TRBJ1-2, with D possibly matching TRBD1 (5 bases). Trimming stripped 0 bases from V and 7 bases from J, with 9 bases between. CDR3 size: 13 residues. The germline gives CDR1 LNHNV, CDR2 YYDKDF (reference sequence). Here the CDR3 DNA reads TGTGCCACCAGCAGAGAAACAGGAGGTGGCTACACCTTC. It translates to CATSRETGGGYTF.

This clonotype was seen many times. The chain recombines TRBV11-2 with TRBJ2-1; 8 nucleotides agree with TRBD2. This CDR3 has 15 residues. The trim removed 2 bases at V and 7 bases at J, leaving 7 bases unmatched. Germline CDR1 is SGHAT and CDR2 is FQNNGV. The CDR3 loop is CASSLRGGGPNEQFF. The CDR3 region has the DNA TGTGCCAGCAGCTTAAGGGGCGGGGGGCCGAATGAGCAGTTCTTC.

This clonotype was seen repeatedly, ten times or more. The chain has TRBV3-1 and TRBJ2-1, with D unresolved. V shed 6 bases and J shed 0 bases, with 12 bases lying between them. Per germline, CDR1 LGHDT and CDR2 YNNKEL (reference sequence). CDR3 length: 15 amino acids. The DNA for the CDR3 is TGTGCCAGCAGTTTAGACGGTAGCTCCTACAATGAGCAGTTCTTC. This encodes CASSLDGSSYNEQFF.

The chain couples TRBV16 to TRBJ1-4; D ambiguous. CDR1 is KGHSY and CDR2 is FQNENV in the germline V gene. The CDR3 consists of 15 residues. V gave up 0 bases and J gave up 8 bases, with 13 bases separating them. The CDR3 coding sequence is TGTGCCAGCAGCCAATCGAGAGAGGCTGACGAAAAACTGTTTTTT. This codes for CASSQSREADEKLFF.

Notes on this clonotype: At one end the junction does not follow the germline gene, possibly because of a read error. This chain links TRBV3-1 with TRBJ1-1, with D hard to call. There are 14 residues in the CDR3. Per the germline V gene, CDR1 is LGHDT and CDR2 is YNNKEL (reference sequence). CDR3 sequence: CGSSQGSRHTEAFF. CDR3 in DNA: TGTGGCAGCAGCCAAGGAAGCCGCCATACTGAAGCTTTCTTT. Using reference TRBV3-1 and TRBJ1-1 for the parts outside the CDR3, the full variable domain is DTAVSQTPKYLVTQMGNDKSIKCEQNLGHDTMYWYKQDSKKFLKIMFSYNNKELIINETVPNRFSPKSPDKAHLNLHINSLELGDSAVYFCGSSQGSRHTEAFFGQGTRLTVV.

The chain employs TRBV27 and TRBJ1-6, with D unresolved. V was clipped by 6 bases and J by 8 bases, with 14 bases between them. Germline CDR1 MNHEY, CDR2 SMNVEV (reference sequence). CDR3 length: 14 residues. CDR3 nucleotide sequence: TGTGCCAGCAGCGGCGGGAGGCTTGATTCACCCCTCCACTTT. It is translated as CASSGGRLDSPLHF.

V is TRBV6-2 or TRBV6-3 and J is TRBJ1-2; TRBD1 matches 9 bases. CDR1 and CDR2 (germline): MNHEY, SVGEGT. Unmatched junction bases numbered 7, after V lost 5 bases and J lost 3 bases. This CDR3 has 15 amino acids. The CDR3 sequence: CASSEGQGTYYGYTF. DNA for the CDR3: TGTGCCAGCAGTGAGGGACAGGGCACCTACTATGGCTACACCTTC.

This clonotype was seen at least ten times. CDR3 DNA: TGTGCCAGCAGCTTAAGGTCAGGGGATAATTCACCCCTCCACTTT. Residues: CASSLRSGDNSPLHF. V and J are TRBV11-2 and TRBJ1-6; D may be TRBD1 (6 bases). The CDR3 loop spans 15 amino acids. V was cut by 2 bases and J by 5 bases, with 10 bases left in between. Germline loops: CDR1 SGHAT, CDR2 FQNNGV.

The chain uses TRBV10-1 and TRBJ2-3; 7 nucleotides line up with TRBD2. Looked up from germline, CDR1 is WNHNN and CDR2 is SYGVQD (reference sequence). V trimming: 3 bases; J trimming: 3 bases; junction bases outside the gene matches: 15. CDR3 size: 18 residues. In DNA form, the CDR3 reads TGCGCCAGCAGTGACGGTGCGGGGGTTACTACCAGTACAGATACGCAGTATTTT. Its protein is CASSDGAGVTTSTDTQYF.

This clonotype appeared a few times. This chain uses TRBV2 with TRBJ1-4; perhaps TRBD1 as D (5 bases). The length of the CDR3 is 14 residues. Trimming shortened V by 8 bases and J by 5 bases, and 15 bases separated the two germline ends. CDR1 is SNHLY and CDR2 is FYNNEI in the germline V gene. The CDR3 DNA follows: TGTGCCAGCCGGCCGACAGAAATAAATGAAAAACTGTTTTTT. It specifies CASRPTEINEKLFF.

This clonotype was detected ten times or more. This chain joins TRBV6-5 and TRBJ1-2; 12 nucleotides agree with TRBD1. CDR3 size: 18 residues. The ends lost 0 bases at V and 3 bases at J; junction bases unmatched: 8. Germline CDR1 reads MNHEY; CDR2 reads SVGAGI. CDR3 in amino acids: CASSYSSGQGALDYGYTF. The CDR3 DNA reads TGTGCCAGCAGTTACTCGTCGGGACAGGGGGCGCTTGACTATGGCTACACCTTC.

This clonotype was picked up one time. Given a much more abundant clone one base away, this may be a read error. The CDR3 DNA is TGTGCCAGCAGTTATCCGCAGGGTGGTAATGAAAACCTGTTTTTT. Encoded protein: CASSYPQGGNENLFF. This rearrangement joins TRBV2 to TRBJ1-4, with D tentatively TRBD1 (5 bases). The CDR3 consists of 15 residues. The V gene's germline CDR1 is SNHLY and CDR2 FYNNEI.